This T cell receptor beta chain was retrieved from a study of blood T cell repertoires in COVID-19. Produced via immunoSEQ multiplex PCR; TCRdb's table is partial and in-frame only. Of fewer than 400,000 clones in the sample, about 87% are singletons; the top ten hold about 9.4%. Per the germline V gene, CDR1 is SEHNR and CDR2 is FQNEAQ (reference sequence). This CDR3 region has 16 residues. V was pared by 3 bases and J by 3 bases, with 7 bases of the junction left unmatched. The chain links TRBV7-9 to TRBJ1-2; 10 nucleotides match TRBD1. The receptor's source is a woman aged 50 to 60 who had recovered from COVID-19. Sequencing was carried out using PBMCs or T cells enriched from blood (not recorded which). This CDR3 reads CASSFGTGAGDYGYTF. CDR3 nucleotide sequence: TGTGCCAGCAGCTTCGGGACAGGGGCGGGGGACTATGGCTACACCTTC.